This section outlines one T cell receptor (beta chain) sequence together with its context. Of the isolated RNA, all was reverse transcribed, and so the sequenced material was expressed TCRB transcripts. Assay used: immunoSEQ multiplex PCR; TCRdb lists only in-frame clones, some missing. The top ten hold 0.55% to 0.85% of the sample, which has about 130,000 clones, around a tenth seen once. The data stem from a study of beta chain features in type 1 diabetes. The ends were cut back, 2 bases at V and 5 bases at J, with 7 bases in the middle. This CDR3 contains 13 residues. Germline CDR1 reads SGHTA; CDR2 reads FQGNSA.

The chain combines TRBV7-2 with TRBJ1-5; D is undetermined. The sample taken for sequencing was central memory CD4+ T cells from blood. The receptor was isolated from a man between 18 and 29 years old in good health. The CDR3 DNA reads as TGTGCCAGCAGCTTACGTCGGGATCAGCCCCAGCATTTT. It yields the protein CASSLRRDQPQHF.